This TCR beta chain derives from a study of T-cell reconstitution after alpha-beta-depleted transplantation in children. Study-level points and caveats: Reportedly, roughly two months post-transplant, alpha-beta T cells arose from several hundred expanded graft clones. TCRbeta diversity was high at day 60 in some patients (a result of surviving recipient T cells and thymic progenitors). At the one-year point after transplant, T-cell counts and TCRbeta diversity were found to come mostly from T cells that had been newly produced.

This clonotype has more than one count but fewer than ten. What it recognizes is unknown. The germline CDR1 and CDR2 sequences are SGHDN and FVKESK. This CDR3 comprises 21 residues. After removal of 4 bases from V and 4 bases from J, the junction contained 23 bases not matched to a gene. During its preparation, the TCRbeta library received unique molecular identifiers. TCRdb used MiXCR to reprocess the PCR reads, holding one entry per CDR3 protein. Counted here are some 300,000 distinct CDR3 sequences, just over 7.5% occurring once; the ten biggest clones make up about 8.2%. This specimen consisted of peripheral blood, obtained 360 days after TCRalphabeta/CD19-depleted stem cell transplant. The rearrangement joins TRBV14 to TRBJ2-3, with TRBD2 matching over 10 bases. The TCR sequence derives from a female patient aged 2 to 10 who had a stem cell transplant for Fanconi anemia, so the T cells may come from the graft donor. CDR3 coding DNA: TGTGCCAGCAGCCCCGCCTCCTTAACTAGCGGGATTTGGTTTGGCCCAGATACGCAGTATTTT. Its protein product is CASSPASLTSGIWFGPDTQYF.